This T cell receptor (beta chain) was recorded in a study of T cell repertoires in cytomegalovirus infection. Study details: It was the public TCR beta signatures that indicated both CMV infection and matching HLA type.

General study results and limits: The cumulative frequency of public TCR beta families distinguished individuals who carried CMV together with the relevant HLA. HLA-C-restricted TCR beta clonotypes specific for CMV led the ex vivo response.

This clonotype was picked up a small number of times. Its target is not known. The CDR3 loop spans 13 amino acids. Germline assignment: CDR1 KGHDR and CDR2 SFDVKD. Trimming stripped 6 bases from V and 4 bases from J, with 11 bases between. A single record per CDR3 protein comes from TCRdb applying MiXCR to the reads. The repertoire holds more than 400,000 distinct CDR3 sequences, with more than 25% as singletons. The clonotype was recovered from a human donor in good health (CMV status not recorded). Some clones in this sample may be carry-over from other donors' samples. The rearrangement links TRBV24-1 to TRBJ1-2, with a weak D call TRBD1 (5 bases). Source material: PBMCs. Here the CDR3 DNA reads TGTGCCACCAGTCTGGGGGGGACCTATGGCTACACCTTC. It is translated as CATSLGGTYGYTF.